Below, 27 T cell receptor beta chains from the same sample are listed, as sequenced in a study of blood T cell repertoires in COVID-19. The method was immunoSEQ multiplex PCR; TCRdb's version includes in-frame clones alone and lacks a portion of them. The table includes 150,000 to 200,000 clones, 85% detected once. The sample comprised peripheral blood. Receptors were obtained from a human donor with acute or convalescent COVID-19. The donor label of this sample is uncertain.

The genes are TRBV11-3 and TRBJ2-1, with 10 positions matching TRBD1. The ends lost 0 bases at V and 8 bases at J; junction bases unmatched: 10. CDR3 size: 17 residues. Germline assignment: CDR1 SGHNT and CDR2 YENEEA. CDR3 sequence reads: CASSLDYGTGEIDEQFF. Here the CDR3 DNA reads TGTGCCAGCAGCTTAGATTACGGGACAGGGGAGATTGATGAGCAGTTCTTC.

V gene TRBV7-7 combines with J gene TRBJ1-4, with 9 bases aligning to TRBD1. Germline V gene lookup returns CDR1 SSHAT and CDR2 FNYEAQ (reference sequence). The CDR3 runs 19 residues. V lost 6 bases to trimming and J lost 4 bases; unmatched junction nucleotides: 18. The CDR3, as DNA: TGTGCCAGCAGGACCGACCCGGGACAGGGACACCGCGGTAATGAAAAACTGTTTTTT. Residues: CASRTDPGQGHRGNEKLFF.

This chain joins TRBV5-5 and TRBJ1-6; D not certain. The CDR3 has 15 amino acids. Germline CDR1 reads SGHKS; CDR2 reads YYEKEE (reference sequence). V lost 1 base and J 7 bases, leaving 12 bases between the germline ends. CDR3 protein: CASSLSRGSNSPLHF. The CDR3 DNA reads as TGTGCCAGCAGCTTGTCCCGGGGTTCAAATTCACCCCTCCACTTT.

The rearrangement links TRBV5-6 to TRBJ1-5, with D uncertain. Per germline, CDR1 SGHDT and CDR2 YYEEEE. CDR3 length: 15 amino acids. The V end was cut by 1 base, the J end by 6 bases, with 14 bases between. The chain's CDR3 is CASSLRSLPGQPQHF. CDR3 nucleotides: TGTGCCAGCAGCTTGCGTAGCCTCCCTGGTCAGCCCCAGCATTTT.

This clone was recorded many times. V and J are TRBV7-2 and TRBJ2-1; D might be TRBD2 (5 bases). Deletions cut 6 bases from V and 9 bases from J, with 9 bases between. CDR1 is SGHTA and CDR2 is FQGNSA in the germline V gene. CDR3 size: 11 residues. The CDR3 reads CASRLAGEQFF. The CDR3 region has the DNA TGTGCCAGCAGGCTAGCCGGTGAGCAGTTCTTC. Full variable domain (remainder filled in from reference TRBV7-2 and TRBJ2-1): GAGVSQSPSNKVTEKGKDVELRCDPISGHTALYWYRQSLGQGLEFLIYFQGNSAPDKSGLPSDRFSAERTGGSVSTLTIQRTQQEDSAVYLCASRLAGEQFFGPGTRLTVL.

This chain's CDR3 is CASRRGYAAAGELFF. Written as DNA, the CDR3 is TGCGCCAGCAGACGGGGTTACGCGGCGGCCGGGGAGCTGTTTTTT. This chain links TRBV5-1 with TRBJ2-2; TRBD2 is a possible D gene (5 bases). The ends were cut back, 5 bases at V and 6 bases at J, with 17 bases in the middle. Germline CDR1 SGHRS, CDR2 YFSETQ. This CDR3 comprises 15 residues.

The chain carries TRBV29-1 and TRBJ2-1; D remains unclear. In germline, CDR1 is SQVTM, CDR2 ANQGSEA. This CDR3 comprises 15 residues. V was clipped by 4 bases and J by 0 bases, with 13 bases between them. The CDR3 sequence: CSVGGQASSYNEQFF. The CDR3 DNA sequence: TGCAGCGTTGGTGGGCAGGCGAGCTCCTACAATGAGCAGTTCTTC.

The chain is built from TRBV6-6 and TRBJ1-6; 7 positions match TRBD1. With 6 bases clipped from V and 5 bases from J, the junction kept 4 bases outside the gene matches. The germline CDR1 and CDR2 sequences are MNHNY and SVGAGI (reference sequence). The CDR3 consists of 14 residues. The CDR3 DNA sequence: TGTGCCAGCAGCCGCACAGGGGATAATTCACCCCTCCACTTT. Translated: CASSRTGDNSPLHF.

This clone was picked up a small number of times. The chain carries TRBV29-1 and TRBJ1-1; 7 bases align to TRBD1. V lost 6 bases to trimming and J lost 4 bases; unmatched junction nucleotides: 8. The CDR3 has 13 amino acids. Germline loops: CDR1 SQVTM, CDR2 ANQGSEA. CDR3: CSVRQGWSTEAFF. In DNA form, the CDR3 reads TGCAGCGTCCGACAGGGATGGAGCACTGAAGCTTTCTTT.

This clone occurred a few times. The chain combines TRBV11-3 with TRBJ1-1; D is uncertain. V shed 2 bases and J shed 1 base, with 5 bases lying between them. CDR1 and CDR2 from the germline V gene are SGHNT and YENEEA. This CDR3 has 13 amino acids. The chain's CDR3 is CASSLRQNTEAFF. The CDR3 DNA follows: TGTGCCAGCAGCTTAAGACAGAACACTGAAGCTTTCTTT.

This clone was found a few times. J is TRBJ2-2 and V is TRBV7-8; 9 bases are shared with TRBD2. CDR1 and CDR2 (germline): SGHVS, FQNEAQ. V trimming: 5 bases; J trimming: 1 base; junction bases outside the gene matches: 5. The CDR3 length is 16 residues. The CDR3 nucleotides read TGTGCCAGCAGCCAGGGACTAGCAGAGAACACCGGGGAGCTGTTTTTT. It is translated as CASSQGLAENTGELFF.

This sequence joins TRBV18 and TRBJ2-4; D is perhaps TRBD2 (5 bases). V was trimmed by 0 bases and J by 7 bases, leaving 10 bases between them. The CDR3 spans 14 residues. CDR1 and CDR2 from the germline V gene are KGHSH and LQKENI. The CDR3 DNA is TGTGCCAGCTCACCACCTGAGGGTGTGAACATTCAGTACTTC. It specifies CASSPPEGVNIQYF.

The chain combines TRBV3-1 (or the pseudogene TRBV3-2) with TRBJ2-1; 9 bases line up with TRBD2. The CDR3 is made up of 15 amino acids. The V segment lost 0 bases and the J segment 11 bases; nucleotides outside the gene matches: 8. CDR1 is LGHDT and CDR2 is YNNKEL in the germline V gene (reference sequence). The CDR3: CASSQDMVAGAKQFF. The CDR3 coding sequence is TGTGCCAGCAGCCAAGACATGGTAGCGGGGGCTAAGCAGTTCTTC.

The genes are TRBV2 and TRBJ2-2; a possible D gene is TRBD2 (5 bases). The V gene's germline CDR1 is SNHLY and CDR2 FYNNEI. The V end lost 9 bases, the J end lost 3 bases, and 8 bases lay between the germline ends. The CDR3 is 12 amino acids. CDR3: CARRGHTGELFF. CDR3 coding DNA: TGTGCCAGACGGGGTCACACCGGGGAGCTGTTTTTT.

This clone was observed a single time. This rearrangement joins TRBV4-3 to TRBJ1-6, with 7 positions matching TRBD1. This CDR3 comprises 17 residues. V was clipped by 0 bases and J by 4 bases; unmatched bases: 6. CDR1 and CDR2 (germline): LGHNA, YSLEER. CDR3 sequence: CASSQDLGQSYNSPLHF. The CDR3 DNA follows: TGCGCCAGCAGCCAAGATTTGGGACAGTCTTATAATTCACCCCTCCACTTT.

The chain is built from TRBV18 and TRBJ2-3; D might be TRBD2 (5 bases). V was pared by 2 bases and J by 2 bases, with 14 bases between. The CDR3 runs 16 residues. Per germline, CDR1 KGHSH and CDR2 LQKENI. The CDR3 spells CASSPRGQMNTDTQYF. CDR3 nucleotides: TGTGCCAGCTCACCAAGAGGGCAGATGAACACAGATACGCAGTATTTT.

The chain couples TRBV27 to TRBJ1-1; TRBD1 might be the D (5 bases). The CDR3 runs 12 residues. Germline V lookup: CDR1 MNHEY, CDR2 SMNVEV (reference sequence). V was clipped by 8 bases and J by 1 base, with 8 bases between them. The CDR3 here is CASGGWNTEAFF. The CDR3 DNA reads as TGTGCCAGCGGGGGGTGGAACACTGAAGCTTTCTTT.

The CDR3 region has the DNA TGTGCCAGCAGCTTGCAAACCCGGAGCTATGGCTACACCTTC. Amino acids: CASSLQTRSYGYTF. The chain links TRBV5-5 to TRBJ1-2; D ambiguous. The CDR3 length is 14 residues. The germline V gene has CDR1 SGHKS and CDR2 YYEKEE (reference sequence). V was clipped by 1 base and J by 4 bases, with 11 bases between them.

The chain recombines TRBV5-4 with TRBJ1-2, with D tentatively TRBD1 (6 bases). The CDR3 contains 14 residues. Per germline, CDR1 SGHNT and CDR2 YYREEE (reference sequence). V was clipped by 7 bases and J by 5 bases, with 18 bases between them. The CDR3 sequence: CASGQTEKDYGYTF. The CDR3, as DNA: TGTGCCAGCGGACAGACAGAAAAGGATTATGGCTACACCTTC. The full variable domain, rest sourced from reference TRBV5-4 and TRBJ1-2, is ETGVTQSPTHLIKTRGQQVTLRCSSQSGHNTVSWYQQALGQGPQFIFQYYREEENGRGNFPPRFSGLQFPNYSSELNVNALELDDSALYLCASGQTEKDYGYTFGSGTRLTVV.

The chain combines TRBV7-3 with TRBJ2-3; 8 bases are shared with TRBD2. This CDR3 spans 15 amino acids. J lost 2 bases, V lost 0 bases, and 1 base had no gene match. The V gene's germline CDR1 is SGHTA and CDR2 FQGTGA. CDR3 sequence reads: CASSLTLAATDTQYF. The CDR3 DNA sequence: TGTGCCAGCAGCTTAACACTAGCGGCCACAGATACGCAGTATTTT.

This clone was observed a single time. The chain has TRBV2 and TRBJ1-4; 9 bases map to TRBD1. Looked up from germline, CDR1 is SNHLY and CDR2 is FYNNEI. There are 15 residues in the CDR3. V lost 8 bases to trimming and J lost 3 bases; unmatched junction nucleotides: 7. CDR3 DNA sequence: TGTGCCAGCGAAGGACAGGGGAGGGCTAATGAAAAACTGTTTTTT. Residues: CASEGQGRANEKLFF. Combining the CDR3 with reference TRBV2 and TRBJ1-4 gives the whole variable domain EPEVTQTPSHQVTQMGQEVILRCVPISNHLYFYWYRQILGQKVEFLVSFYNNEISEKSEIFDDQFSVERPDGSNFTLKIRSTKLEDSAMYFCASEGQGRANEKLFFGSGTQLSVL.

V usage is TRBV30 and J usage is TRBJ2-2; D call uncertain. CDR1 is GTSNPN and CDR2 is SVGIG in the germline V gene (reference sequence). The CDR3 runs 13 residues. The V gene lost 8 bases and the J gene lost 1 base, with 11 bases spanning the gap. CDR3 nucleotide sequence: TGTGCCAGATCAAGAGAGAACACCGGGGAGCTGTTTTTT. It encodes CARSRENTGELFF.

The DNA of the CDR3 is TGTGCCAGCAGTTTTTCACAGCAGAGCTCCTACAATGAGCAGTTCTTC. Residues: CASSFSQQSSYNEQFF. The rearrangement uses TRBV6-6 and TRBJ2-1; D unresolved. With 4 bases removed from V and 0 bases from J, the gap between germline ends came to 13 bases. Germline V gives CDR1 MNHNY, CDR2 SVGAGI (reference sequence). The CDR3 covers 16 residues.

The chain carries TRBV5-1 and TRBJ1-6, with 9 nucleotides matching TRBD1. Germline V gives CDR1 SGHRS, CDR2 YFSETQ. Trimming at V came to 1 base and at J to 7 bases, leaving 6 bases not matched to a gene. CDR3 length: 16 residues. CDR3 nucleotide sequence: TGCGCCAGCAGCTTGAATGTGGGACAGGGAAATTCACCCCTCCACTTT. It translates to CASSLNVGQGNSPLHF.

The J gene is TRBJ1-5, the V gene TRBV2, with D possibly TRBD1 on 6 matching bases. Trimming removed 0 bases at V and 9 bases at J, with 15 bases between. CDR1 SNHLY and CDR2 FYNNEI come from the germline V gene. The length of the CDR3 is 15 residues. The chain's CDR3 is CASSEAAGGKRPQHF. CDR3 in DNA: TGTGCCAGCAGTGAAGCGGCGGGGGGCAAACGGCCCCAGCATTTT.

This clone was found many times. The V and J genes are TRBV5-6 and TRBJ1-1; TRBD1 aligns across 12 bases. This CDR3 is built from 16 residues. Germline V lookup: CDR1 SGHDT, CDR2 YYEEEE. Unmatched junction bases numbered 9, after V lost 4 bases and J lost 5 bases. Here the CDR3 reads CASSPAGQGAGTEAFF. For the CDR3, the DNA is TGTGCCAGCAGCCCGGCGGGACAGGGGGCAGGAACTGAAGCTTTCTTT.

The rearrangement joins TRBV10-3 to TRBJ1-6; 10 bases agree with TRBD1. Trimming removed 8 bases from V and 8 bases from J; junction bases left unmatched: 0. This CDR3 spans 12 amino acids. In germline, CDR1 is ENHRY, CDR2 SYGVKD. CDR3 amino acids: CAIGTGDSPLHF. CDR3 DNA: TGTGCCATCGGGACAGGGGATTCACCCCTCCACTTT.